This T cell receptor beta chain was sequenced during a study of long-term antiretroviral therapy in people with HIV. The germline V gene encodes CDR1 MNHNS and CDR2 SASEGT. The CDR3 has 15 amino acids. V was clipped by 6 bases and J by 3 bases, with 14 bases between them. The authors ran the immunoSEQ assay, v3.0, at survey level. TCRdb's table, derived via immunoSEQ multiplex PCR, lists solely in-frame clones and lacks some. The sample lists about 21,000 clones; 80% to 90% were seen once. This clone has a single count. Sample: unsorted PBMCs, taken 2.1 years after starting antiretroviral therapy. J is TRBJ1-4 and V is TRBV6-1, with D maybe TRBD1 (6 bases). The sequence came from a man between 18 and 29 years old with HIV. CDR3 loop: CASSRSDRPNEKLFF. DNA of the CDR3: TGTGCCAGCAGCCGGTCGGACAGACCTAATGAAAAACTGTTTTTT.